Listed here are 28 T cell receptor beta chains from one sample, sequenced in a study of OX40 agonist ivuxolimab in advanced cancers. Repertoires were generated with immunoSEQ multiplex PCR, while TCRdb's copy carries only in-frame clones and drops some. The profile shows about 80,000 clones, 90% to 95% of them singletons. The sequencing used CD4+ or CD8+ T cells sorted from blood, collected in a trial of the OX40 agonist ivuxolimab. The source is an adult with an advanced solid tumor such as melanoma, head and neck, liver or kidney cancer.

The genes are TRBV7-3 and TRBJ2-5; tentative D call: TRBD2 (5 bases). V lost 1 base and J 5 bases, leaving 11 bases between the germline ends. This CDR3 spans 14 amino acids. CDR1 SGHTA and CDR2 FQGTGA come from the germline V gene. CDR3 in DNA: TGTGCCAGCAGCTTAAGACCAACGGGGGAGACCCAGTACTTC. Translation: CASSLRPTGETQYF.

This sequence joins TRBV13 and TRBJ2-7, with D possibly TRBD2 on 6 matching bases. Germline V CDR1 and CDR2: PRHDT, FYEKMQ (reference sequence). The CDR3 extends over 14 amino acids. V was pared by 5 bases and J by 5 bases, with 16 bases between. Written as DNA, the CDR3 is TGTGCCAGCAGCCCCTTGAGGGGAGGCAACGAGCAGTACTTC. As protein: CASSPLRGGNEQYF.

The chain is built from TRBV28 and TRBJ2-1; 15 bases are a match to TRBD2. The CDR3 is 15 residues long. From germline, CDR1 is MDHEN and CDR2 SYDVKM. Trimming removed 6 bases from V and 6 bases from J; junction bases left unmatched: 3. The CDR3 region is CASRRTSGRVNEQFF. The CDR3 DNA is TGTGCCAGCAGACGGACTAGCGGGAGGGTCAATGAGCAGTTCTTC.

V usage is TRBV9 and J usage is TRBJ2-5, with 11 bases matching TRBD2. V was clipped by 2 bases and J by 4 bases; unmatched bases: 7. Germline V lookup: CDR1 SGDLS, CDR2 YYNGEE. CDR3 length: 16 amino acids. For the CDR3, the DNA is TGTGCCAGCAGCGTGGGGACTAGCGGCCAACGAGAGACCCAGTACTTC. Translation gives CASSVGTSGQRETQYF.

The gene calls are TRBV23-1 and TRBJ1-2; tentative D call: TRBD1 (5 bases). TRBV23-1 is an ORF; its function is uncertain. CDR3 length: 13 amino acids. Trimming cost V 4 bases and J 8 bases, with 14 bases left between them. The CDR3: CASSPGGVSGYTF. The CDR3 nucleotides are TGCGCCAGCAGTCCGGGGGGGGTAAGCGGCTACACCTTC.

This rearrangement joins TRBV27 to TRBJ2-7, with TRBD2 identical over 8 bases. J was trimmed by 3 bases and V by 2 bases; bases with no gene match: 6. The CDR3 loop spans 15 amino acids. CDR1 is MNHEY and CDR2 is SMNVEV in the germline V gene (reference sequence). The CDR3 region is CASSLGASGFYEQYF. As DNA, the CDR3 is TGTGCCAGCAGTTTAGGGGCTAGCGGGTTCTACGAGCAGTACTTC.

The chain links TRBV7-2 to TRBJ1-5, with D tentatively TRBD1 (6 bases). From germline, CDR1 is SGHTA and CDR2 FQGNSA. CDR3 size: 18 residues. Trimming removed 4 bases from V and 6 bases from J, with 25 bases in between. The CDR3 DNA reads TGTGCCAGCAGCTGGGGGGGGCTGCTAGGAGAAAGAGGTCAGCCCCAGCATTTT. It encodes CASSWGGLLGERGQPQHF.

V gene TRBV6-5 combines with J gene TRBJ2-3; 8 bases line up with TRBD1. The CDR3 loop spans 14 amino acids. V gave up 5 bases and J gave up 3 bases; unmatched junction bases: 4. Germline CDR1 MNHEY, CDR2 SVGAGI. The CDR3 sequence is CASSLTGGTDTQYF. The CDR3, as DNA: TGTGCCAGCAGTCTAACAGGGGGAACAGATACGCAGTATTTT.

CDR3 sequence: CASSLLGTGFYEQFF. The CDR3 DNA reads as TGCGCCAGCAGCTTGTTAGGGACAGGGTTCTATGAGCAGTTCTTC. The rearrangement uses TRBV5-1 and TRBJ2-1, with 9 bases identical to TRBD1. The CDR3 spans 15 residues. V dropped 1 base and J dropped 8; count of bases not matched to a gene: 7. Germline loops: CDR1 SGHRS, CDR2 YFSETQ.

The count of this clone is one. This chain uses TRBV7-2 with TRBJ2-2; the D is unclear. V was pared by 1 base and J by 7 bases, with 10 bases between. The CDR3 covers 14 residues. CDR1 SGHTA and CDR2 FQGNSA come from the germline V gene. The CDR3 loop is CASSLVEVVGELFF. The CDR3 DNA follows: TGTGCCAGCAGCTTAGTTGAGGTTGTCGGGGAGCTGTTTTTT.

The rearrangement joins TRBV5-8 to TRBJ2-3, with 8 bases that match TRBD1. CDR3 length: 17 amino acids. Looked up from germline, CDR1 is SGHTS and CDR2 is YDEGEE. Germline trimming cut 4 bases from V and 0 bases from J; bases unmatched to any gene: 10. The CDR3 region has the DNA TGTGCCAGCAGCGAGGGACAGGTGCTCCGTAGCACAGATACGCAGTATTTT. Protein: CASSEGQVLRSTDTQYF.

The V call is TRBV9, the J call TRBJ2-1, with D hard to call. The germline V and J ends were trimmed by 4 bases and 7 bases, with 21 bases remaining between them. The CDR3 has 16 residues. Germline CDR1 SGDLS, CDR2 YYNGEE. The CDR3 nucleotides read TGTGCCAGCAGCTATTTTGGAGCAAACGGTGGGAATGAGCAGTTCTTC. Protein sequence: CASSYFGANGGNEQFF.

This chain joins TRBV6-5 and TRBJ2-2; no firm D call. CDR1 is MNHEY and CDR2 is SVGAGI in the germline V gene. Trimming shortened V by 3 bases and J by 3 bases, and 5 bases separated the two germline ends. The CDR3 spans 13 residues. The CDR3, as DNA: TGTGCCAGCAGTTATATTGACACCGGGGAGCTGTTTTTT. As protein: CASSYIDTGELFF.

The chain combines TRBV28 with TRBJ1-1; TRBD1 matches 10 bases. The CDR3 has 15 residues. The germline gives CDR1 MDHEN, CDR2 SYDVKM. V shed 2 bases, J shed 4 bases, and the junction held 4 bases outside the gene matches. CDR3 nucleotides: TGTGCCAGCAGTTTACGACAGGGGGCGCCCACTGAAGCTTTCTTT. Its translation is CASSLRQGAPTEAFF.

The chain employs TRBV23-1 and TRBJ1-1, with TRBD1 as a possible D gene (5 bases). TRBV23-1 is identified as an open reading frame with a role that is uncertain. This CDR3 region has 16 residues. The V end lost 0 bases, the J end lost 4 bases, and 15 bases lay between the germline ends. Here the CDR3 DNA reads TGCGCCAGCAGTCAATCGGGTCAGGGAGGATTCACTGAAGCTTTCTTT. Its translation is CASSQSGQGGFTEAFF.

The chain joins TRBV7-9 to TRBJ1-3, with D possibly matching TRBD1 (5 bases). Trimming took off 2 bases at V and 0 bases at J, with 14 bases between the two ends. Germline lookup yields CDR1 SEHNR and CDR2 FQNEAQ (reference sequence). This CDR3 contains 17 residues. The chain's CDR3 is CASSLKPGPHSGNTIYF. The CDR3, as DNA: TGTGCCAGCAGCTTAAAACCGGGACCCCACTCTGGAAACACCATATATTTT.

This clone was observed a single time. This sequence joins TRBV6-5 and TRBJ1-1; no clear D. The CDR3 sequence is 11 residues long. Trimming cost V 5 bases and J 6 bases, with 7 bases left between them. Germline-derived CDR1 and CDR2 are MNHEY and SVGAGI. The CDR3 DNA reads TGTGCCAGCAGTCGTGGGCCTGAAGCTTTCTTT. It translates to CASSRGPEAFF.

CDR3 protein: CAISEPPGGAEAFF. The CDR3 DNA reads as TGTGCCATCAGTGAGCCCCCGGGGGGCGCTGAAGCTTTCTTT. This sequence joins TRBV10-3 and TRBJ1-1; a weak D match, TRBD1 (6 bases). From germline, CDR1 is ENHRY and CDR2 SYGVKD. The V gene lost 2 bases and the J gene lost 6 bases, with 13 bases spanning the gap. The CDR3 totals 14 residues.

The chain employs TRBV30 and TRBJ1-5; D might be TRBD1 (6 bases). The V gene's germline CDR1 is GTSNPN and CDR2 SVGIG (reference sequence). Trimming took 4 bases from V and 5 from J, leaving 18 bases between them. The CDR3 has 15 amino acids. CDR3: CAWTQGAQSHQPQHF. The DNA of the CDR3 is TGTGCCTGGACACAGGGTGCCCAAAGTCATCAGCCCCAGCATTTT.

V is TRBV9 and J is TRBJ2-2; 13 bases are shared with TRBD2. V was clipped by 1 base and J by 4 bases; unmatched bases: 1. The CDR3 has 16 residues. CDR1 and CDR2 from the germline V gene are SGDLS and YYNGEE. DNA of the CDR3: TGTGCCAGCAGCGTAACTAGCGGGAGGGGCACCGGGGAGCTGTTTTTT. Encoded protein: CASSVTSGRGTGELFF.

This chain links TRBV9 with TRBJ2-5; 7 nucleotides line up with TRBD1. This CDR3 has 13 amino acids. CDR1 and CDR2 from the germline V gene are SGDLS and YYNGEE. The J segment lost 1 base and the V segment lost 7 bases, leaving 4 bases of the junction unmatched. The CDR3 loop is CASQRQGQETQYF. As DNA, the CDR3 is TGTGCCAGCCAAAGACAGGGCCAAGAGACCCAGTACTTC.

This rearrangement joins TRBV5-6 to TRBJ2-7, with 7 positions matching TRBD1. With V trimmed by 3 bases and J by 0 bases, 9 bases remained unmatched. This CDR3 is built from 16 residues. Per the germline V gene, CDR1 is SGHDT and CDR2 is YYEEEE. The CDR3 loop is CASSYLTGAFSYEQYF. CDR3 nucleotides: TGTGCCAGCAGCTACCTTACAGGGGCTTTCTCCTACGAGCAGTACTTC.

Note on this clone: One junction end does not reproduce the germline sequence, and a read error may be involved. The gene calls are TRBV14 and TRBJ2-5, with a weak D call TRBD1 (5 bases). This CDR3 has 14 amino acids. Germline V gene lookup returns CDR1 SGHDN and CDR2 FVKESK. CDR3: CASSKDRYQETQYF. The CDR3 DNA is TGTGCCAGCAGCAAAGACAGATACCAAGAGACCCAGTACTTC.

This sequence joins TRBV5-6 and TRBJ2-7; D is possibly TRBD2 (6 bases). The CDR3 is 14 amino acids. Looked up from germline, CDR1 is SGHDT and CDR2 is YYEEEE. Trimming pared 5 bases from V and 3 bases from J, leaving 15 bases between. CDR3 in amino acids: CASRFGGLVYEQYF. DNA for the CDR3: TGTGCCAGCAGGTTCGGGGGTCTTGTCTACGAGCAGTACTTC.

This chain joins TRBV27 and TRBJ1-1; D may be TRBD1 (5 bases). This CDR3 contains 13 residues. CDR1 is MNHEY, CDR2 SMNVEV, per germline (reference sequence). Trimming took off 4 bases at V and 2 bases at J, with 8 bases between the two ends. The CDR3 sequence: CASSSQGNTEAFF. The CDR3, as DNA: TGTGCCAGCAGTTCTCAGGGTAACACTGAAGCTTTCTTT.

The rearrangement links TRBV7-3 to TRBJ2-1; 11 bases match TRBD2. This CDR3 spans 15 amino acids. Germline V gene sequence: CDR1 SGHTA, CDR2 FQGTGA. Germline trimming cut 8 bases from V and 3 bases from J; bases unmatched to any gene: 6. The CDR3 reads CASRSGRAHYNEQFF. The CDR3 DNA follows: TGTGCCAGCCGTAGCGGGAGGGCCCACTACAATGAGCAGTTCTTC.

The genes are TRBV27 and TRBJ2-1, with 9 bases that match TRBD1. The CDR3 totals 14 residues. CDR1 MNHEY and CDR2 SMNVEV come from the germline V gene (reference sequence). The V gene end was trimmed by 6 bases and the J gene end by 4 bases; junction bases not matched to a gene: 4. The CDR3 loop is CASSPGQGYNEQFF. DNA of the CDR3: TGTGCCAGCAGCCCGGGACAGGGATACAATGAGCAGTTCTTC.

The chain recombines TRBV7-9 with TRBJ1-2; possibly TRBD1 for D (5 bases). The CDR3 loop spans 13 amino acids. Germline values: CDR1 SEHNR, CDR2 FQNEAQ (reference sequence). Trimming took 5 bases from V and 3 from J, leaving 10 bases between them. The CDR3 reads CASSGQGDYGYTF. The CDR3 DNA sequence: TGTGCCAGCAGCGGTCAGGGTGACTATGGCTACACCTTC.